These 14 T cell receptor beta chains share one sample of origin, sequenced in a study of T cell responses to AZD1222 COVID-19 vaccine. Generated by immunoSEQ multiplex PCR, the TCRdb table keeps only in-frame clones and is missing some. Among about 82,000 clones listed, about 83% were seen once. Here the sequenced sample was peripheral blood, taken 28 days after the second AZD1222 dose. The source is an adult who received the AZD1222 COVID-19 vaccine.

The table lists this clone with a few counts. The V call is TRBV28, the J call TRBJ1-6; weak D call: TRBD1 (6 bases). The CDR3 is 16 residues long. The V and J ends lost 5 bases and 6 bases respectively, with 17 bases between them. The V gene's germline CDR1 is MDHEN and CDR2 SYDVKM. CDR3 DNA sequence: TGTGCCAGCAGTCCCTGGGGGGGCAGGGGTAATTCACCCCTCCACTTT. Translating it yields CASSPWGGRGNSPLHF.

This chain links TRBV19 with TRBJ2-3, with D possibly matching TRBD1 (5 bases). Germline V gene sequence: CDR1 LNHDA, CDR2 SQIVND (reference sequence). V was pared by 5 bases and J by 2 bases, with 14 bases between. The CDR3 sequence is 15 residues long. CDR3 protein: CASSPLQENTDTQYF. CDR3 nucleotide sequence: TGTGCCAGTAGTCCGCTACAGGAGAACACAGATACGCAGTATTTT.

V gene TRBV27 combines with J gene TRBJ1-1; D call uncertain. CDR3 length: 15 residues. Germline lookup yields CDR1 MNHEY and CDR2 SMNVEV (reference sequence). V was clipped by 5 bases and J by 2 bases, with 15 bases between them. The CDR3 DNA reads as TGTGCCAGCAGTCCGCTGTTCAAGGCAAACACTGAAGCTTTCTTT. Its protein is CASSPLFKANTEAFF.

The CDR3 DNA reads TGTGCCAGCAGTTACGACCCGAGGAGGGAAAAACTGTTTTTT. Protein sequence: CASSYDPRREKLFF. The V call is TRBV6-6, the J call TRBJ1-4; no clear D. CDR3 size: 14 residues. Germline-derived CDR1 and CDR2 are MNHNY and SVGAGI (reference sequence). With 2 bases removed from V and 8 bases from J, the gap between germline ends came to 12 bases.

CDR3 nucleotide sequence: TGTGCCAGCAGTTACTCGAGTAGGGGGCAGCTGAACACTGAAGCTTTCTTT. Residues: CASSYSSRGQLNTEAFF. The chain joins TRBV6-2 or TRBV6-3 to TRBJ1-1; 7 bases agree with TRBD1. The CDR3 is made up of 17 amino acids. The trim removed 0 bases at V and 0 bases at J, leaving 7 bases unmatched. Germline V lookup: CDR1 MNHEY, CDR2 SVGEGT.

This chain joins TRBV24-1 and TRBJ2-2; D not certain. Trimming removed 6 bases from V and 1 base from J, with 8 bases in between. This CDR3 is 14 amino acids long. Germline V lookup: CDR1 KGHDR, CDR2 SFDVKD. The CDR3 here is CATSFPGNTGELFF. CDR3 nucleotide sequence: TGTGCCACCAGTTTCCCAGGGAACACCGGGGAGCTGTTTTTT.

The chain employs TRBV29-1 and TRBJ1-4; no reliable D call. The V end was cut by 3 bases, the J end by 7 bases, with 15 bases between. Per germline, CDR1 SQVTM and CDR2 ANQGSEA. CDR3 length: 14 residues. CDR3 bases: TGCAGCGTTGATCTAGGCGGGCGCGGTGAAAAACTGTTTTTT. This translates into CSVDLGGRGEKLFF.

The chain recombines TRBV5-1 with TRBJ1-2; D call uncertain. Germline values: CDR1 SGHRS, CDR2 YFSETQ. The CDR3 spans 15 residues. V was clipped by 0 bases and J by 3 bases, with 12 bases between them. The CDR3 region has the DNA TGCGCCAGCAGCTTGGGCGGGCTTGCGGACTATGGCTACACCTTC. This encodes CASSLGGLADYGYTF.

The genes are TRBV11-2 and TRBJ2-1, with TRBD1 as a possible D gene (6 bases). Germline V CDR1 and CDR2: SGHAT, FQNNGV. Trimming took off 5 bases at V and 9 bases at J, with 14 bases between the two ends. The CDR3 consists of 13 residues. The CDR3 bases are TGTGCCAGCAGCCCCCATCTAGGGGGTGAGCAGTTCTTC. Protein: CASSPHLGGEQFF.

The rearrangement joins TRBV5-1 to TRBJ2-1; the match to TRBD2 covers 8 bases. Trimming cost V 1 base and J 5 bases; bases outside gene matches: 2. The CDR3 consists of 14 residues. Germline CDR1 SGHRS, CDR2 YFSETQ. The CDR3 region is CASSLRSGNNEQFF. The CDR3 bases are TGCGCCAGCAGCTTGCGTAGCGGGAACAATGAGCAGTTCTTC.

The rearrangement links TRBV4-2 to TRBJ2-7; D might be TRBD2 (5 bases). The V gene's germline CDR1 is LGHNA and CDR2 YNFKEQ. V shed 1 base and J shed 1 base, with 8 bases lying between them. The CDR3 consists of 14 residues. The CDR3 DNA is TGTGCCAGCAGCCAAGGCGGGTTATCCTACGAGCAGTACTTC. Protein sequence: CASSQGGLSYEQYF.

In its sample, this clone was seen a few times. CDR3 sequence (DNA): TGTGCCAGCAGCTTAGAACCTAGCAATCAGCCCCAGCATTTT. Its translation is CASSLEPSNQPQHF. The V and J genes are TRBV7-2 and TRBJ1-5; D unclear. Germline assignment: CDR1 SGHTA and CDR2 FQGNSA. The CDR3 is 14 residues long. V was cut by 1 base and J by 0 bases, with 4 bases left in between. Full variable domain (outside the CDR3, taken from reference TRBV7-2 and TRBJ1-5): GAGVSQSPSNKVTEKGKDVELRCDPISGHTALYWYRQSLGQGLEFLIYFQGNSAPDKSGLPSDRFSAERTGGSVSTLTIQRTQQEDSAVYLCASSLEPSNQPQHFGDGTRLSIL.

The chain links TRBV18 to TRBJ1-2; D call uncertain. The CDR3 is made up of 16 amino acids. CDR1 is KGHSH, CDR2 LQKENI, per germline. Trimming stripped 3 bases from V and 7 bases from J, with 21 bases between. The CDR3 loop is CASSPALGNAGPGYTF. CDR3 sequence (DNA): TGTGCCAGCTCACCTGCATTAGGCAACGCAGGTCCTGGCTACACCTTC.

The V and J genes are TRBV25-1 and TRBJ1-4; D may be TRBD1 (6 bases). CDR1 and CDR2 from the germline V gene are MGHDK and SYGVNS. V lost 2 bases and J 2 bases, leaving 9 bases between the germline ends. This CDR3 spans 15 amino acids. The DNA of the CDR3 is TGTGCCAGCAGTGAACGGACAGATACTAATGAAAAACTGTTTTTT. Translating it yields CASSERTDTNEKLFF. Full variable domain (remainder filled in from reference TRBV25-1 and TRBJ1-4): EADIYQTPRYLVIGTGKKITLECSQTMGHDKMYWYQQDPGMELHLIHYSYGVNSTEKGDLSSESTVSRIRTEHFPLTLESARPSHTSQYLCASSERTDTNEKLFFGSGTQLSVL.